Given below is one T cell receptor (beta chain) in context. TCRdb's table, derived via immunoSEQ multiplex PCR, lists solely in-frame clones and lacks some. This table holds 75,000 to 95,000 clones, 70% to 90% found once. The sample comes from a study of blood T cell repertoires in COVID-19. At the level of the study: T cells, B-cell-depleted T cells, or PBMCs supplied cDNA or gDNA.

This CDR3 region has 14 residues. V shed 3 bases and J shed 2 bases, with 8 bases lying between them. Germline V gene sequence: CDR1 MNHEY, CDR2 SMNVEV (reference sequence). Sequenced input: peripheral blood. The chain combines TRBV27 with TRBJ2-1; the D gene is possibly TRBD1 (6 bases). This TCR was sampled from a man aged 80 or over with active or convalescent COVID-19. The CDR3 loop reads CASSFRDTYNEQFF. The CDR3 nucleotides read TGTGCCAGCAGTTTCCGGGACACCTACAATGAGCAGTTCTTC.